This T cell receptor (beta chain) was recovered during a study of T cell responses to AZD1222 COVID-19 vaccine. At the level of the study: Second-dose intervals of approximately 4 or approximately 12 weeks were pooled.

Study observations and caveats: There were repertoire samples only from the period after the peak T cell response. Variant regions that are unmutated are reportedly the target of nearly half of spike-specific TCRs.

This clone is medium-sized. Antigen: not known. V was clipped by 5 bases and J by 5 bases, with 13 bases between them. The V gene's germline CDR1 is SGHVS and CDR2 FQNEAQ. The CDR3 is 14 amino acids. The method was immunoSEQ multiplex PCR; TCRdb's version includes in-frame clones alone and lacks a portion of them. The sample holds around 180,000 clones, approximately 90% seen once. The TCR sequence derives from an adult in good health. The chain combines TRBV7-8 with TRBJ2-1; no firm D call. Here the sequenced sample was peripheral blood, taken on day 0 of AZD1222 vaccination. The CDR3 loop reads CASSPYVVDNEQFF. CDR3 bases: TGTGCCAGCAGCCCCTATGTGGTGGACAATGAGCAGTTCTTC.